Listed below are T cell receptor beta chains from one sample, sequenced in a study of CD8 T cells in ankylosing spondylitis. MiXCR, run by TCRdb on the 5' RACE reads, gives a single entry per CDR3 protein. The table records about 540,000 distinct CDR3 sequences, about 13% of them present only once. What was sequenced was blood, either unsorted or a sorted T cell fraction (not recorded which). All receptors come from a male donor with ankylosing spondylitis. CDR3s include the opening cysteine and the closing phenylalanine or tryptophan. Fields, in order: clone size, CDR3 length, V gene, CDR3 protein. Not every row has a clone size; where given, it reads once, few, many or a size class.

abundance: .; len: 16; v_gene: TRBV10-3; CDR3aa: CAISGRWEGAYNEQFF
abundance: .; len: 18; v_gene: TRBV11-1; CDR3aa: CASSLVSGGRAYYNEQFF
abundance: few; len: 14; v_gene: TRBV27; CDR3aa: CASSWTSGNGELFF
abundance: few; len: 13; v_gene: TRBV6-2/TRBV6-3; CDR3aa: CASSGTYNYGYTF
abundance: .; len: 14; v_gene: TRBV2; CDR3aa: CASSERGHYNEQFF
abundance: few; len: 13; v_gene: TRBV12-3/TRBV12-4; CDR3aa: CASNLDRDYGYTF
abundance: .; len: 15; v_gene: TRBV5-1; CDR3aa: CASSGTSGINNEQFF
abundance: .; len: 16; v_gene: TRBV5-1; CDR3aa: CASSLGREMFNNEQFF
abundance: .; len: 19; v_gene: TRBV10-3; CDR3aa: CAISESWTGGLKRGQPQHF
abundance: few; len: 16; v_gene: TRBV18; CDR3aa: CASSQPGTSGYNEQFF
abundance: .; len: 14; v_gene: TRBV20-1; CDR3aa: CSARRQVRTDTQYF
abundance: many; len: 13; v_gene: TRBV11-2; CDR3aa: CASSIQDPYEQYF